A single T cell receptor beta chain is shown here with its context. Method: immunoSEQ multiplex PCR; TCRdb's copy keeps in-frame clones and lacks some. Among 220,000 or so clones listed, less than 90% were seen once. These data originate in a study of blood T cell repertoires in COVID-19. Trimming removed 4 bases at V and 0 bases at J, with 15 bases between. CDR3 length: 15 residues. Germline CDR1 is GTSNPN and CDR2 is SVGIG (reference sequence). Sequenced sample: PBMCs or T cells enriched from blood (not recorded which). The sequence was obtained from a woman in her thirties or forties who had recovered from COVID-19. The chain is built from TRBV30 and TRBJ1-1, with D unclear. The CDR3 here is CAWNGGSYMNTEAFF. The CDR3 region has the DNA TGTGCCTGGAATGGAGGAAGCTACATGAACACTGAAGCTTTCTTT.